This T cell receptor (beta chain) was sequenced for a study of OX40 agonist ivuxolimab in advanced cancers. Study-level information: Partial responses were achieved by three patients: one hepatocellular carcinoma, two cutaneous melanoma.

Using immunoSEQ multiplex PCR, the repertoire was profiled, and TCRdb retains in-frame clones only, with some absent. There are roughly 40,000 clones in the sample; 88% occur only once, and roughly 18% lies in the top ten. Deletions cut 1 base from V and 6 bases from J, with 13 bases between. The CDR3 spans 15 residues. Germline V gene sequence: CDR1 SEHNR, CDR2 FQNEAQ (reference sequence). The sequencing used CD4+ or CD8+ T cells sorted from blood, collected in a trial of the OX40 agonist ivuxolimab. The V call is TRBV7-9, the J call TRBJ1-3; tentatively, D is TRBD1 (6 bases). The sequence derives from an adult with an advanced solid tumor such as melanoma, head and neck, liver or kidney cancer. CDR3 sequence reads: CASSLGPGVVNTIYF. The CDR3 DNA reads TGTGCCAGCAGCTTAGGACCAGGGGTGGTAAACACCATATATTTT.